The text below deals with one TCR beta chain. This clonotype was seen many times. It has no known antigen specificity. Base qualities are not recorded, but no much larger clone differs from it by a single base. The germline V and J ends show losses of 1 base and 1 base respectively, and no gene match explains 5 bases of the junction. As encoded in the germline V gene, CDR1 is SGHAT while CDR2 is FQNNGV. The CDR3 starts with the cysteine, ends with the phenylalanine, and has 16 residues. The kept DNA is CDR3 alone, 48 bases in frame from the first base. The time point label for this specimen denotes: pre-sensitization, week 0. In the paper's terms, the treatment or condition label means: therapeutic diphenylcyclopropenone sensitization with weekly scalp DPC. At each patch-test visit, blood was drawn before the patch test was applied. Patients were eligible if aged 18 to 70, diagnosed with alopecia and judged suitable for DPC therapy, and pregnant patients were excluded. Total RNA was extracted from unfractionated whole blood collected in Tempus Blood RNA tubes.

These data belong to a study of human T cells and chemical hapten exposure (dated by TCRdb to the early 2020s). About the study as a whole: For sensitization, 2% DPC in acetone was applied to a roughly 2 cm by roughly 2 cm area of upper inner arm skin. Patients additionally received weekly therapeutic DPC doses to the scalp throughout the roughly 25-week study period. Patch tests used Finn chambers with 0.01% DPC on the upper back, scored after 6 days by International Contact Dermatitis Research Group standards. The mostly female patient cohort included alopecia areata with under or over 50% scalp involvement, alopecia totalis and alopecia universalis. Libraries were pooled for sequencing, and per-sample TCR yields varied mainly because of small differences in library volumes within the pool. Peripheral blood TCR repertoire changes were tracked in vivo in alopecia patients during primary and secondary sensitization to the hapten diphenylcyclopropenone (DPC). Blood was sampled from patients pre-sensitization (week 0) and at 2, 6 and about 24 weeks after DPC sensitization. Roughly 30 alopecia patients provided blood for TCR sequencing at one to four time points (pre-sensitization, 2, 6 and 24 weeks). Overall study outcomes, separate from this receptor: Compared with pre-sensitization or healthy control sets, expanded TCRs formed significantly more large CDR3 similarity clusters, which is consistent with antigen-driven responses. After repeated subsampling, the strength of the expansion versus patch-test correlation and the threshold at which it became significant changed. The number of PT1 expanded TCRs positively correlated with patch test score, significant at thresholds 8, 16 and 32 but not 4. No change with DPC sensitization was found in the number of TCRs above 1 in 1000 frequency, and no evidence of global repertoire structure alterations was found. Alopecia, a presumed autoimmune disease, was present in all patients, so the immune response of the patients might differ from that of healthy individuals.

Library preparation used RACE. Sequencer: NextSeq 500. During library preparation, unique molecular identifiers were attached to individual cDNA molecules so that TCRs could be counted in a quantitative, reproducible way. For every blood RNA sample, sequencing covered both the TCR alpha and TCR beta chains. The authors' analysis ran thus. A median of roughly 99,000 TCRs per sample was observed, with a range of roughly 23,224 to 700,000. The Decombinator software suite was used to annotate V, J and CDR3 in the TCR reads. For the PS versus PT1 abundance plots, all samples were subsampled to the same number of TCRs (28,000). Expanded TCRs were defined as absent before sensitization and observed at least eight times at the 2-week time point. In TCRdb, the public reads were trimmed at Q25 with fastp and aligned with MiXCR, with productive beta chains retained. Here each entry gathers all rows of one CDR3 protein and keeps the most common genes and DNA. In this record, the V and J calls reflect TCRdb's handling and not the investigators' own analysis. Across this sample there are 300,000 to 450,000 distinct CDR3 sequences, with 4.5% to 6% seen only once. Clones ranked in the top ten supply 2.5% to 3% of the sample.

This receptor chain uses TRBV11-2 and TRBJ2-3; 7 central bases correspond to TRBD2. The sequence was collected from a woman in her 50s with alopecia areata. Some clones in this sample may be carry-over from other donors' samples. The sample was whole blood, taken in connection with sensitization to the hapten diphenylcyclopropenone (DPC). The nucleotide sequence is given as TGTGCCAGCAGCTTAGCCCCAGCGGGACGCACAGATACGCAGTATTTT. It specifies CASSLAPAGRTDTQYF.